The text below deals with one TCR beta chain. What antigen it recognizes has not been identified. Base qualities are not recorded, but no much larger clone differs from it by a single base. Per the germline V gene, MDHEN is the CDR1 and SYDVKM is the CDR2. Trimming takes 5 bases from V and 5 bases from J, and the germline ends sit 12 bases apart. Its CDR3 holds 13 amino acids, cysteine through phenylalanine. Only the CDR3 part of the read is kept: 39 bases, read in frame from the first base. Sample time point, as interpreted from the label and publication: peripheral blood 6 weeks after treatment start. A cohort of 25 to 30 patients with locally advanced or metastatic urothelial carcinoma, treated at Memorial Sloan Kettering on a trial protocol, was included. Peripheral blood mononuclear cells were collected pretreatment and during treatment, at between 1 and 8 total time points per patient. The Qiagen DNeasy Blood extraction kit was used to purify genomic DNA from total PBMCs and from tumor samples. Collected pretreatment and during treatment, PBMCs were isolated and stored as previously described.

Each PCR received spiked-in synthetic TCR analog templates so that absolute template abundance could be estimated from read counts. The immunoSEQ assay used bias-controlled V and J gene primers to amplify TCRbeta CDR3 regions from genomic DNA. Sequencing of rearranged TCRbeta segments was done at approximately 20X coverage. The source study handled its data this way. Sequencing errors were corrected by clustering, and CDR3s were annotated against IMGT so that V, D and J genes could be assigned. Only productive TCRbeta rearrangements were used in downstream analyses, excluding out-of-frame or stop-codon sequences. To compute clonality, Shannon entropy was normalized by the log of the number of unique productive sequences and then subtracted from one. Clones differing between time points or between blood and tumor were identified by Fisher's exact test with Benjamini-Hochberg correction at adjusted p below 0.01. TCRdb retrieved this table from immuneACCESS and kept in-frame rearrangements only. Not all clones are present; in checked studies, unresolved V genes account for under half, and no reason is known for the remainder. V and J calls and clone size are as listed in that table; D and trimming were resolved from the DNA. Here the sample has nearly 50,000 clones; roughly 88% occur a single time. Jointly, the top ten make up less than 2% of the sample.

The data are from a study of PD-L1 blockade in urothelial cancer (TCRdb year 2017). With regard to the full study: Every patient began therapy in 2014 and was given atezolizumab 1,200 mg intravenously every 3 weeks. About 85% of the roughly 29 patients were males with bladder-origin urothelial cancer, and about 65% of the roughly 29 reported a prior smoking history. An ECOG performance status of 0 or 1 was recorded for the patients, and 0 to 3 prior chemotherapy regimens had been received by the patients. Blood samples were analyzed 3 weeks after the start of treatment (second dose) and 6 weeks after the start of treatment. A median of roughly 140,000 T cells and 65,000 to 90,000 unique TCRs was obtained from blood samples, and a median clonality of around 0.08 was observed. An exploratory multi-omic analysis was conducted of the somatic, immune and clinical correlates of response to PD-L1 blockade with atezolizumab in urothelial cancer. TCR sequencing covered pretreatment tumor samples and matched, serially collected peripheral blood taken before and after atezolizumab treatment. Durable clinical benefit was defined as a progression-free survival longer than 6 months, and TCR features were additionally tested against progression-free survival and overall survival. Whole exome sequencing and RNA sequencing of pretreatment tumors were performed alongside TCR sequencing in the same patients. Durable clinical benefit was achieved by nine patients and was not achieved by 20 patients. Just over 28 patients had pretreatment blood TCR-seq, about 25 had at least one posttreatment blood collection, and about 25 had tumor TCR-seq.

What the research found in general, with its limitations: Because of the small sample size (n ≈ 30) and the many exploratory analyses performed, the results are intended to be regarded as hypothesis-generating. Greater expansion of tumor-associated TCR clones in peripheral blood 3 weeks after the start of treatment was observed in patients with durable benefit (n ≈ 22, p = 0.022). Improved progression-free and overall survival was found to be associated with pretreatment peripheral blood TCR clonality below the median.

Sequences were derived from PBMCs, sampled around atezolizumab (anti-PD-L1) treatment. The TCR was taken from a man aged 45 to 65 with urothelial cancer. The rearrangement combines TRBV28 with TRBJ2-5; possibly the D gene is TRBD1, per 6 matching bases. Here the CDR3 is given as CASSPGVGETQYF. The DNA is as follows: TGTGCCAGCAGTCCAGGGGTTGGGGAGACCCAGTACTTC.